Here is one T cell receptor (beta chain) with its context. Template switching added a universal primer binding site, and final cDNA carried unique molecular identifiers. TCRdb reanalysed the 5' RACE reads using MiXCR and keeps one entry per CDR3 protein. The sample yields about 530,000 distinct CDR3 sequences, about a fifth seen once. The data derive from a study of identical twins. V lost 3 bases and J 4 bases, leaving 18 bases between the germline ends. Germline values: CDR1 DFQATT, CDR2 SNEGSKA (reference sequence). This CDR3 comprises 15 residues. In addition, the sample was reused for a study of yellow fever vaccine responses in identical twins.

The clonotype was recovered from a woman aged 18-29 years in good health. Sequenced material: CD4+ T cells sorted from blood. V usage is TRBV20-1 and J usage is TRBJ2-5; TRBD1 or TRBD2 may be the D gene (5 bases each). CDR3 in amino acids: CSASRLGVSGETQYF. CDR3 nucleotides: TGCAGTGCTAGTAGGTTGGGGGTAAGCGGAGAGACCCAGTACTTC.